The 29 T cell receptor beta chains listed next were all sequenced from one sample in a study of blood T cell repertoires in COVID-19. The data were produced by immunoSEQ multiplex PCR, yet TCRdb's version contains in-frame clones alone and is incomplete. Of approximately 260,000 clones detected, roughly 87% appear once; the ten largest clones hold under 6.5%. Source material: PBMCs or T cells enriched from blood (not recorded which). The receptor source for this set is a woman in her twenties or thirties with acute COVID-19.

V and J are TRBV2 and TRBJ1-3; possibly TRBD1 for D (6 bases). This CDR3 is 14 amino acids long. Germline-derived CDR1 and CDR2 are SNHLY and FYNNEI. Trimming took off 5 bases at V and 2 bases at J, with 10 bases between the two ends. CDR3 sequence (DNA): TGTGCCAGCAGTAAACAGGGAACTGGAAACACCATATATTTT. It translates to CASSKQGTGNTIYF.

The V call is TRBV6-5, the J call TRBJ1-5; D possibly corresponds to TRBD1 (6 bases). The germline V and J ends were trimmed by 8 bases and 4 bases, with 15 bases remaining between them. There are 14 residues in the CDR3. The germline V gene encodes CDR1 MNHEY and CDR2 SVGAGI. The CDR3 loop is CASWIGQINQPQHF. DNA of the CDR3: TGTGCCAGCTGGATAGGACAGATAAATCAGCCCCAGCATTTT.

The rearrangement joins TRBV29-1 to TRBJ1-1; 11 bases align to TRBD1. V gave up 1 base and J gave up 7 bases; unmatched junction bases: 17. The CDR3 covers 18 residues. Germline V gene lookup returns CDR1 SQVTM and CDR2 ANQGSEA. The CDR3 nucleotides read TGCAGCGTTGAAGGGACAGGGGGCGCGAGTAGGGGAGCTTTTGAAGCTTTCTTT. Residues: CSVEGTGGASRGAFEAFF.

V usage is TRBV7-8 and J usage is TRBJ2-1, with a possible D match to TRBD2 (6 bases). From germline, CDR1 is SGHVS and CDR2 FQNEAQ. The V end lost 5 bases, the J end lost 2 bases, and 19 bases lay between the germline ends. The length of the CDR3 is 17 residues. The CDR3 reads CASSRGDVGGPYNEQFF. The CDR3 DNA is TGTGCCAGCAGCCGTGGTGACGTGGGAGGTCCCTACAATGAGCAGTTCTTC.

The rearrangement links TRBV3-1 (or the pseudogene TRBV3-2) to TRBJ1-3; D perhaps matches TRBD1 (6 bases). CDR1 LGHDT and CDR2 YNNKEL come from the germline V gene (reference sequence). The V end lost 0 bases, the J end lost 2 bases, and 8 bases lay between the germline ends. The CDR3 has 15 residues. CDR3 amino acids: CASSQDEGAGNTIYF. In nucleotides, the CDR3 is TGTGCCAGCAGCCAAGATGAGGGGGCTGGAAACACCATATATTTT.

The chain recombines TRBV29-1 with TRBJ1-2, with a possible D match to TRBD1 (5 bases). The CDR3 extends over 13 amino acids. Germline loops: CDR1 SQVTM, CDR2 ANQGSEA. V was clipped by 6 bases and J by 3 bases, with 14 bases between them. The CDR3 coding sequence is TGCAGCGTCGGGCGGGGGAGGGACTATGGCTACACCTTC. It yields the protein CSVGRGRDYGYTF.

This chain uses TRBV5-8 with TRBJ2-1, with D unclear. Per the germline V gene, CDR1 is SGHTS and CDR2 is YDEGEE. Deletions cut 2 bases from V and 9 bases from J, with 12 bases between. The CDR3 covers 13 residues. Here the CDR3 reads CASSLRPRGEQFF. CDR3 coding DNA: TGTGCCAGCAGCTTACGCCCCCGAGGTGAGCAGTTCTTC.

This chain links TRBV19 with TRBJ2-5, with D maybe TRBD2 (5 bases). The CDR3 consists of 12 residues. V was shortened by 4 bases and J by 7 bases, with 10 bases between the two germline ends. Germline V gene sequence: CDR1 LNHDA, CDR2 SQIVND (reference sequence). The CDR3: CASSNGGGTQYF. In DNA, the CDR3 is TGTGCCAGTAGTAACGGCGGAGGGACCCAGTACTTC. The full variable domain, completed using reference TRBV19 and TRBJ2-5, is DGGITQSPKYLFRKEGQNVTLSCEQNLNHDAMYWYRQDPGQGLRLIYYSQIVNDFQKGDIAEGYSVSREKKESFPLTVTSAQKNPTAFYLCASSNGGGTQYFGPGTRLLVL.

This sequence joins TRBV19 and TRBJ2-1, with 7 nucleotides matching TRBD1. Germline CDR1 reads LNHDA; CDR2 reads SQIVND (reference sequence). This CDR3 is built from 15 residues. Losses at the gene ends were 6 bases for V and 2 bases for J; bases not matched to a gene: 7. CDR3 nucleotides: TGTGCCAGTAGGCTGGACAGGCTCCCCTACAATGAGCAGTTCTTC. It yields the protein CASRLDRLPYNEQFF.

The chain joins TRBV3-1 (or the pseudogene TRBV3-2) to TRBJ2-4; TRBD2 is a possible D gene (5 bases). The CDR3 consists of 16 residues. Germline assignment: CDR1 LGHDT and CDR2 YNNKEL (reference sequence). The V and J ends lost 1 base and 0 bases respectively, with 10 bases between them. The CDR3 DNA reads TGTGCCAGCAGCCAAGCCGGGGTTGTAGCCAAAAACATTCAGTACTTC. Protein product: CASSQAGVVAKNIQYF.

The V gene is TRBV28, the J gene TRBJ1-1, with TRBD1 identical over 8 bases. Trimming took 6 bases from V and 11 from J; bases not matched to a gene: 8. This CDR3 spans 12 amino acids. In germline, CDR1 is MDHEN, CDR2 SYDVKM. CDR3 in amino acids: CASSTGQGTAFF. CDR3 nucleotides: TGTGCCAGCAGCACCGGACAGGGTACCGCTTTCTTT.

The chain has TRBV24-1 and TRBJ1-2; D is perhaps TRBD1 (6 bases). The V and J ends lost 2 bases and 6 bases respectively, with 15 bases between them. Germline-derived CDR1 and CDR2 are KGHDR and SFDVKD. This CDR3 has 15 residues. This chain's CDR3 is CATSDSPQGGDGYTF. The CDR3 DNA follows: TGTGCCACCAGTGATTCTCCACAGGGAGGGGATGGCTACACCTTC.

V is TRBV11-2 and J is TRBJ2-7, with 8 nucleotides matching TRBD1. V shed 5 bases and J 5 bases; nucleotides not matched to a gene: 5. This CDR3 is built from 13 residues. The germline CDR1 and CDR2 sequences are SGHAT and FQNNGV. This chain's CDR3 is CASSTLTGDEQYF. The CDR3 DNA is TGTGCCAGCAGCACCCTGACAGGGGACGAGCAGTACTTC.

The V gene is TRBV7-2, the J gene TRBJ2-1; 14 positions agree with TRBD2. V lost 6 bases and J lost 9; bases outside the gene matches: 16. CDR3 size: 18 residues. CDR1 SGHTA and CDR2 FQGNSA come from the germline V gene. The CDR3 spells CASSTGTSGRIQGGEQFF. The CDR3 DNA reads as TGTGCCAGCAGTACCGGGACTAGCGGGAGAATTCAGGGGGGTGAGCAGTTCTTC. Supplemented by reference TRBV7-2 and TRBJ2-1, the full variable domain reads GAGVSQSPSNKVTEKGKDVELRCDPISGHTALYWYRQSLGQGLEFLIYFQGNSAPDKSGLPSDRFSAERTGGSVSTLTIQRTQQEDSAVYLCASSTGTSGRIQGGEQFFGPGTRLTVL.

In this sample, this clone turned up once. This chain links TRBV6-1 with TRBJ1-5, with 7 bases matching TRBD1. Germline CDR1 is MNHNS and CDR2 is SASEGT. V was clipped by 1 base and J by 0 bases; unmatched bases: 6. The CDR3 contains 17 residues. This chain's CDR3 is CASSEDWGQYSNQPQHF. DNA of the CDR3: TGTGCCAGCAGTGAAGATTGGGGACAGTATAGCAATCAGCCCCAGCATTTT.

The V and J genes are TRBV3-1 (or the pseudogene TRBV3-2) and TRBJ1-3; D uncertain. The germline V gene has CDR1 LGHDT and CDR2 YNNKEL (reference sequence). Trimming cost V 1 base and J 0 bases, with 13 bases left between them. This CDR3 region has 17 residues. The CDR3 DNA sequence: TGTGCCAGCAGCCAAGCCCCTAGTTTGGTCTCTGGAAACACCATATATTTT. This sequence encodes CASSQAPSLVSGNTIYF.

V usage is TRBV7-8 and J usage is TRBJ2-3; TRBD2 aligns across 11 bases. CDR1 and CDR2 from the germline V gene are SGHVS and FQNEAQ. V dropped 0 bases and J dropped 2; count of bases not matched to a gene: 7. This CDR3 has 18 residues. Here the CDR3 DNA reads TGTGCCAGCAGCTTAGCGGCGCTAGCGGGGGGAAACACAGATACGCAGTATTTT. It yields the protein CASSLAALAGGNTDTQYF.

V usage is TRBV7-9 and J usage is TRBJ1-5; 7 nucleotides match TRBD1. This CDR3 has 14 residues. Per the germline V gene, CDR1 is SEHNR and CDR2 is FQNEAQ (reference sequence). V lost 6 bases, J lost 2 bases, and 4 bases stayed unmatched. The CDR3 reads CASSPTGGNQPQHF. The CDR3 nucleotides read TGTGCCAGCAGTCCCACAGGGGGCAATCAGCCCCAGCATTTT.

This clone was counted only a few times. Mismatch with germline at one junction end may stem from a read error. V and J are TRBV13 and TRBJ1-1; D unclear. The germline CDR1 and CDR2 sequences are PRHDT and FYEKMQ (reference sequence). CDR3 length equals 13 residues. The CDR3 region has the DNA TGTGCCAGCAGCTTACAAGGAAACACTAAAGCTTTCTTT. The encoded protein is CASSLQGNTKAFF.

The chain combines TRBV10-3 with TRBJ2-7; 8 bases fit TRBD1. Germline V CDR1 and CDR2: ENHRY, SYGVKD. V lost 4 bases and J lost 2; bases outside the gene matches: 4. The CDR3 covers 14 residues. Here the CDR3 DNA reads TGTGCCATCAGTGTCGACAGGGGCACCTACGAGCAGTACTTC. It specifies CAISVDRGTYEQYF.

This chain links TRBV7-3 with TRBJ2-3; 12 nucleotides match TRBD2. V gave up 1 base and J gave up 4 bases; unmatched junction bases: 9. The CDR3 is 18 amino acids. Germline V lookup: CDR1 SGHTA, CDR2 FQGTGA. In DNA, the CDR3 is TGTGCCAGCAGCTTAAATTCTTTGACTAGCGGGAGCGCAGATACGCAGTATTTT. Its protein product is CASSLNSLTSGSADTQYF.

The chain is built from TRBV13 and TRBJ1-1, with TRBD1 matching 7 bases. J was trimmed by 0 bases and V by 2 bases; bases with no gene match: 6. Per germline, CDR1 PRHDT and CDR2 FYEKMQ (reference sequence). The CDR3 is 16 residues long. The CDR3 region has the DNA TGTGCCAGCAGCTTACATGGGGACAGATTGAACACTGAAGCTTTCTTT. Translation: CASSLHGDRLNTEAFF.

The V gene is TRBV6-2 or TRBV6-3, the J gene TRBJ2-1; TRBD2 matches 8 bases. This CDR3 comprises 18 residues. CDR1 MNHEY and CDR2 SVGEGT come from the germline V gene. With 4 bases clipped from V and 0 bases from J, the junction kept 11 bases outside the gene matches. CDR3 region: CASSLAGQGPLSYNEQFF. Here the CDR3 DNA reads TGTGCCAGCAGTTTAGCGGGACAAGGTCCTCTCTCCTACAATGAGCAGTTCTTC.

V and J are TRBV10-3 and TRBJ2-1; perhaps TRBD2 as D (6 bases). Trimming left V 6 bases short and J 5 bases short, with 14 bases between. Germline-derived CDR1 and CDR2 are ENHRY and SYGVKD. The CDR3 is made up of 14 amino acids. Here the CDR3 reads CAISGPSAHNEQFF. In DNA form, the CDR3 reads TGTGCCATCAGCGGCCCTAGCGCGCACAATGAGCAGTTCTTC.

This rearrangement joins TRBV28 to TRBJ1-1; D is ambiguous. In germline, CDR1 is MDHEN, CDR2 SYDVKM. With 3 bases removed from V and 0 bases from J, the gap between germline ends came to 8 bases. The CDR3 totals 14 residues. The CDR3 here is CASSFVIVNTEAFF. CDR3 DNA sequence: TGTGCCAGCAGTTTCGTAATTGTGAACACTGAAGCTTTCTTT. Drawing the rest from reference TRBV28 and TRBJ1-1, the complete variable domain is DVKVTQSSRYLVKRTGEKVFLECVQDMDHENMFWYRQDPGLGLRLIYFSYDVKMKEKGDIPEGYSVSREKKERFSLILESASTNQTSMYLCASSFVIVNTEAFFGQGTRLTVV.

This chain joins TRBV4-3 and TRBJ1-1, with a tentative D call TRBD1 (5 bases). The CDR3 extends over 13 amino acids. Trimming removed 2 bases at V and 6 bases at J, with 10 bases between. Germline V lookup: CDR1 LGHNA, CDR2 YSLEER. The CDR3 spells CASSQIPGSEAFF. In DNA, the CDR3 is TGCGCCAGCAGCCAAATCCCAGGGTCTGAAGCTTTCTTT.

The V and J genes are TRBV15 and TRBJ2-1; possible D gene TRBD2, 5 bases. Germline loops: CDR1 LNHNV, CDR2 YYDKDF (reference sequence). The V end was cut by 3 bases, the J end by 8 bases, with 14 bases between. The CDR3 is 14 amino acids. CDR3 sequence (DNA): TGTGCCACCAGCAGGCCGGTTCAGAGGGATGAGCAGTTCTTC. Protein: CATSRPVQRDEQFF.

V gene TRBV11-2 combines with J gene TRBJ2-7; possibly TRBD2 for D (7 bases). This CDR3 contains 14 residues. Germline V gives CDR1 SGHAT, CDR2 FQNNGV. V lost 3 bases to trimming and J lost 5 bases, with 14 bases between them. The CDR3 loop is CASSFGGPGDEQYF. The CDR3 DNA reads TGTGCCAGCAGCTTCGGGGGGCCGGGTGACGAGCAGTACTTC.

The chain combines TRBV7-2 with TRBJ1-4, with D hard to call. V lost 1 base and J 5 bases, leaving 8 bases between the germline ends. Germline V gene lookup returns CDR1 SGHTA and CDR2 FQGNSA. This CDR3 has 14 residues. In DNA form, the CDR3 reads TGTGCCAGCAGCTTAGTGGCCTTCAATGAAAAACTGTTTTTT. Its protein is CASSLVAFNEKLFF.